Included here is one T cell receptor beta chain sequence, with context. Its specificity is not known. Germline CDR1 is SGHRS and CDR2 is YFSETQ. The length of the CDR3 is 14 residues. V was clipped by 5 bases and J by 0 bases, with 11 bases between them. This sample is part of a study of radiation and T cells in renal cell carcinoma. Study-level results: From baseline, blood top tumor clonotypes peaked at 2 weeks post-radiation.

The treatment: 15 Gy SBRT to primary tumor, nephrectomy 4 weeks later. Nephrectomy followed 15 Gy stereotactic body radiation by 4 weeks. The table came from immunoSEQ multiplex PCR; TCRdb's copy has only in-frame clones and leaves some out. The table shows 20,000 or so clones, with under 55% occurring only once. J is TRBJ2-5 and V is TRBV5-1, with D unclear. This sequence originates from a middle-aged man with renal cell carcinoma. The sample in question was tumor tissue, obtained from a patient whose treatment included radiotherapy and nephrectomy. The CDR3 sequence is CASRTPEDQETQYF. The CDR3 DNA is TGCGCCAGCAGGACACCCGAGGACCAAGAGACCCAGTACTTC. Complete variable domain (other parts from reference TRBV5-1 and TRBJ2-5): KAGVTQTPRYLIKTRGQQVTLSCSPISGHRSVSWYQQTPGQGLQFLFEYFSETQRNKGNFPGRFSGRQFSNSRSEMNVSTLELGDSALYLCASRTPEDQETQYFGPGTRLLVL.